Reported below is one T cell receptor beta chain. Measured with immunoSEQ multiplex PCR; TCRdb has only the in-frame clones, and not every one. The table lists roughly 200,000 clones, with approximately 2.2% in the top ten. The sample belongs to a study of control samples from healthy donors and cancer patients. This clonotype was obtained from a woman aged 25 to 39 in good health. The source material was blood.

The CDR3 sequence: CASSDSAGSDTQYF. The CDR3, as DNA: TGTGCCAGCAGTGACTCGGCAGGGTCAGATACGCAGTATTTT. J is TRBJ2-3 and V is TRBV6-4; maybe TRBD1 (5 bases). Germline lookup yields CDR1 MRHNA and CDR2 SNTAGT. This CDR3 is built from 14 residues. V was pared by 0 bases and J by 4 bases, with 8 bases between.